These 17 T cell receptor beta chains came from one sample sequenced in a study of metastatic and nonmetastatic thyroid tumors. Thyroid surgery was performed in patients who had received no treatment beforehand. Via MiXCR, TCRdb re-called the PCR reads. The data show tens of thousands of clones, 20% to 25% seen once. The source material was blood. The receptors were sampled from a female donor with papillary thyroid cancer or a benign thyroid nodule (not recorded which). Some clones in this sample may be carry-over from other donors' samples.

The sample holds a few counts of this clone. The gene calls are TRBV4-1 and TRBJ1-2; D is possibly TRBD1 (5 bases). Trimming took 1 base from V and 1 from J, leaving 7 bases between them. Germline CDR1 and CDR2: MGHRA and YSYEKL. The CDR3 spans 14 residues. The CDR3 DNA sequence: TGCGCCAGCAGCCAAGGGACAAGTAACTATGGCTACACCTTC. This gives the protein CASSQGTSNYGYTF.

This clone has at least ten counts. The genes are TRBV18 and TRBJ2-2, with 10 bases lining up with TRBD1. The CDR3 has 15 residues. Germline V gene sequence: CDR1 KGHSH, CDR2 LQKENI. Germline trimming cut 1 base from V and 5 bases from J; bases unmatched to any gene: 1. DNA of the CDR3: TGTGCCAGCTCACCACGACAGGGGGCAACCGGGGAGCTGTTTTTT. As protein: CASSPRQGATGELFF.

The gene calls are TRBV5-1 and TRBJ1-5; possible D gene TRBD1, 6 bases. The ends were cut back, 5 bases at V and 12 bases at J, with 18 bases in the middle. The V gene's germline CDR1 is SGHRS and CDR2 YFSETQ. The CDR3 has 13 amino acids. The DNA of the CDR3 is TGCGCCAGCAGAGCGACAGGAAAGGAGCACCAGCATTTT. This encodes CASRATGKEHQHF.

Ten or more counts support this clone. This chain links TRBV10-3 with TRBJ2-7, with 10 bases aligning to TRBD1. The CDR3 consists of 14 residues. V shed 4 bases, J shed 6 bases, and the junction held 6 bases outside the gene matches. Germline values: CDR1 ENHRY, CDR2 SYGVKD. The CDR3 nucleotides are TGTGCCATCAGTGCCGGGGGGACAGGGGTCGAGCAGTACTTC. It specifies CAISAGGTGVEQYF.

Concerning this clone: Other DNA sequences from this sample encode an identical CDR3 as well. The chain carries TRBV7-8 and TRBJ1-1; maybe TRBD1 (5 bases). Germline V CDR1 and CDR2: SGHVS, FQNEAQ. CDR3 length: 15 residues. Trimming cost V 4 bases and J 0 bases, with 12 bases left between them. CDR3 loop: CASSSSMGLNTEAFF. For the CDR3, the DNA is TGTGCCAGCAGCTCCTCAATGGGACTGAACACTGAAGCTTTCTTT.

This clone was counted only a few times. The chain couples TRBV7-2 to TRBJ2-7; D perhaps matches TRBD2 (6 bases). Germline values: CDR1 SGHTA, CDR2 FQGNSA. V lost 2 bases, J lost 6 bases, and 8 bases lay in between. The CDR3 is 12 amino acids. CDR3: CASSLSGGEQYF. CDR3 DNA sequence: TGTGCCAGCAGCTTATCCGGGGGCGAGCAGTACTTC. Supplemented by reference TRBV7-2 and TRBJ2-7, the full variable domain reads GAGVSQSPSNKVTEKGKDVELRCDPISGHTALYWYRQSLGQGLEFLIYFQGNSAPDKSGLPSDRFSAERTGGSVSTLTIQRTQQEDSAVYLCASSLSGGEQYFGPGTRLTVT.

This clone was observed a few times. In nucleotides, the CDR3 is TGTGCCAGCAGTTTAAGTCAGGGGCCCAATGAGCAGTTCTTC. As protein: CASSLSQGPNEQFF. The gene calls are TRBV12-3 or TRBV12-4 and TRBJ2-1, with D possibly TRBD1 on 6 matching bases. The CDR3 contains 14 residues. V lost 2 bases and J lost 6, with 11 bases in between.

Details on this clone: A much larger clonotype is one base distant, so this may be a read error. The J gene is TRBJ2-1, the V gene TRBV30; the D is unclear. Trimming stripped 3 bases from V and 8 bases from J, with 23 bases between. Looked up from germline, CDR1 is GTSNPN and CDR2 is SVGIG (reference sequence). The CDR3 spans 16 residues. The CDR3 sequence is CAWRKPQCGPADEQFF. CDR3 bases: TGTGCCTGGAGGAAACCCCAGTGTGGCCCAGCCGATGAGCAGTTCTTC.

This clone was found many times. The chain employs TRBV4-3 and TRBJ1-2, with D possibly TRBD1 on 5 matching bases. V dropped 4 bases and J dropped 0 bases, with 27 bases sitting between them. Germline loops: CDR1 LGHNA, CDR2 YSLEER. This CDR3 spans 20 amino acids. CDR3 in DNA: TGCGCCAGCAGCCGCTTCTTTGCGGGGACCCAACCCTTAGCTAACTATGGCTACACCTTC. Translating gives CASSRFFAGTQPLANYGYTF.

The chain has TRBV28 and TRBJ2-1; no reliable D call. This CDR3 is 9 amino acids long. Per germline, CDR1 MDHEN and CDR2 SYDVKM. Trimming left V 6 bases short and J 9 bases short, with 3 bases between. The CDR3, as DNA: TGTGCCAGCAGAGGTGAGCAGTTCTTC. It yields the protein CASRGEQFF.

Many counts were recorded for this clone. The chain uses TRBV4-1 and TRBJ1-5, with 9 bases that match TRBD1. This CDR3 has 14 amino acids. Germline CDR1 is MGHRA and CDR2 is YSYEKL. V shed 6 bases and J 3 bases; nucleotides not matched to a gene: 3. The CDR3, as DNA: TGCGCCAGCAGGGGACAGGGCTTCAATCAGCCCCAGCATTTT. Translation: CASRGQGFNQPQHF.

This clone occurred a few times. V is TRBV5-6 and J is TRBJ2-5, with D possibly matching TRBD1 (6 bases). With 0 bases removed from V and 9 bases from J, the gap between germline ends came to 12 bases. Germline V lookup: CDR1 SGHDT, CDR2 YYEEEE. The CDR3 consists of 13 residues. The CDR3 DNA sequence: TGTGCCAGCAGCTTGGTACGACAGGCGTCCCAGTACTTC. As protein: CASSLVRQASQYF. Drawing the rest from reference TRBV5-6 and TRBJ2-5, the complete variable domain is DAGVTQSPTHLIKTRGQQVTLRCSPKSGHDTVSWYQQALGQGPQFIFQYYEEEERQRGNFPDRFSGHQFPNYSSELNVNALLLGDSALYLCASSLVRQASQYFGPGTRLLVL.

The V gene is TRBV6-1, the J gene TRBJ1-4, with D perhaps matching TRBD1 (5 bases). This CDR3 is 14 amino acids long. With 8 bases removed from V and 5 bases from J, the gap between germline ends came to 15 bases. Germline assignment: CDR1 MNHNS and CDR2 SASEGT. The CDR3 sequence: CASRRRELNEKLFF. The CDR3 DNA reads TGTGCCAGCCGGCGCAGGGAGCTAAATGAAAAACTGTTTTTT.

This clone was counted a few times. A much larger clone sits a single nucleotide away, making a read error possible. The same CDR3 is also encoded by other DNA sequences in this sample. The chain couples TRBV18 to TRBJ2-1; 10 bases are a match to TRBD2. The CDR3 is 17 residues long. The V gene end was trimmed by 0 bases and the J gene end by 3 bases; junction bases not matched to a gene: 5. The germline V gene encodes CDR1 KGHSH and CDR2 LQKENI. In DNA form, the CDR3 reads TGTGCCAGCTCACCACCGTCCAGCGGGAGGGTCTACAATGAGCAGTTCTTC. Translation gives CASSPPSSGRVYNEQFF.

This clone was counted a single time. The gene calls are TRBV11-2 and TRBJ2-6, with unresolved D. This CDR3 spans 16 amino acids. Germline V CDR1 and CDR2: SGHAT, FQNNGV. Trimming took off 2 bases at V and 0 bases at J, with 8 bases between the two ends. This CDR3 is CASSLFVRSGANVLTF. CDR3 nucleotide sequence: TGTGCCAGCAGCTTATTTGTCCGCTCTGGGGCCAACGTCCTGACTTTC.

This clone was seen a handful of times. Since a much larger clone is just one base distant, this may be a read error. The sample contains more than one DNA sequence encoding this CDR3. The CDR3, as DNA: TGCAGCGTCCAGGCAAACACTGAAGCTTTCTTT. Residues: CSVQANTEAFF. J is TRBJ1-1 and V is TRBV29-1; no clear D. The CDR3 length is 11 residues. CDR1 SQVTM and CDR2 ANQGSEA come from the germline V gene. Trimming shortened V by 6 bases and J by 2 bases, and 7 bases separated the two germline ends.

Many counts were recorded for this clone. The chain employs TRBV20-1 and TRBJ2-3; the D gene is possibly TRBD2 (6 bases). The V gene's germline CDR1 is DFQATT and CDR2 SNEGSKA (reference sequence). V gave up 0 bases and J gave up 5 bases, with 24 bases separating them. The CDR3 is made up of 18 amino acids. The CDR3, as DNA: TGCAGTGCTAGAGATCTAATTTCCGCGGGGCCTCCGGGAGATACGCAGTATTTT. Protein: CSARDLISAGPPGDTQYF.